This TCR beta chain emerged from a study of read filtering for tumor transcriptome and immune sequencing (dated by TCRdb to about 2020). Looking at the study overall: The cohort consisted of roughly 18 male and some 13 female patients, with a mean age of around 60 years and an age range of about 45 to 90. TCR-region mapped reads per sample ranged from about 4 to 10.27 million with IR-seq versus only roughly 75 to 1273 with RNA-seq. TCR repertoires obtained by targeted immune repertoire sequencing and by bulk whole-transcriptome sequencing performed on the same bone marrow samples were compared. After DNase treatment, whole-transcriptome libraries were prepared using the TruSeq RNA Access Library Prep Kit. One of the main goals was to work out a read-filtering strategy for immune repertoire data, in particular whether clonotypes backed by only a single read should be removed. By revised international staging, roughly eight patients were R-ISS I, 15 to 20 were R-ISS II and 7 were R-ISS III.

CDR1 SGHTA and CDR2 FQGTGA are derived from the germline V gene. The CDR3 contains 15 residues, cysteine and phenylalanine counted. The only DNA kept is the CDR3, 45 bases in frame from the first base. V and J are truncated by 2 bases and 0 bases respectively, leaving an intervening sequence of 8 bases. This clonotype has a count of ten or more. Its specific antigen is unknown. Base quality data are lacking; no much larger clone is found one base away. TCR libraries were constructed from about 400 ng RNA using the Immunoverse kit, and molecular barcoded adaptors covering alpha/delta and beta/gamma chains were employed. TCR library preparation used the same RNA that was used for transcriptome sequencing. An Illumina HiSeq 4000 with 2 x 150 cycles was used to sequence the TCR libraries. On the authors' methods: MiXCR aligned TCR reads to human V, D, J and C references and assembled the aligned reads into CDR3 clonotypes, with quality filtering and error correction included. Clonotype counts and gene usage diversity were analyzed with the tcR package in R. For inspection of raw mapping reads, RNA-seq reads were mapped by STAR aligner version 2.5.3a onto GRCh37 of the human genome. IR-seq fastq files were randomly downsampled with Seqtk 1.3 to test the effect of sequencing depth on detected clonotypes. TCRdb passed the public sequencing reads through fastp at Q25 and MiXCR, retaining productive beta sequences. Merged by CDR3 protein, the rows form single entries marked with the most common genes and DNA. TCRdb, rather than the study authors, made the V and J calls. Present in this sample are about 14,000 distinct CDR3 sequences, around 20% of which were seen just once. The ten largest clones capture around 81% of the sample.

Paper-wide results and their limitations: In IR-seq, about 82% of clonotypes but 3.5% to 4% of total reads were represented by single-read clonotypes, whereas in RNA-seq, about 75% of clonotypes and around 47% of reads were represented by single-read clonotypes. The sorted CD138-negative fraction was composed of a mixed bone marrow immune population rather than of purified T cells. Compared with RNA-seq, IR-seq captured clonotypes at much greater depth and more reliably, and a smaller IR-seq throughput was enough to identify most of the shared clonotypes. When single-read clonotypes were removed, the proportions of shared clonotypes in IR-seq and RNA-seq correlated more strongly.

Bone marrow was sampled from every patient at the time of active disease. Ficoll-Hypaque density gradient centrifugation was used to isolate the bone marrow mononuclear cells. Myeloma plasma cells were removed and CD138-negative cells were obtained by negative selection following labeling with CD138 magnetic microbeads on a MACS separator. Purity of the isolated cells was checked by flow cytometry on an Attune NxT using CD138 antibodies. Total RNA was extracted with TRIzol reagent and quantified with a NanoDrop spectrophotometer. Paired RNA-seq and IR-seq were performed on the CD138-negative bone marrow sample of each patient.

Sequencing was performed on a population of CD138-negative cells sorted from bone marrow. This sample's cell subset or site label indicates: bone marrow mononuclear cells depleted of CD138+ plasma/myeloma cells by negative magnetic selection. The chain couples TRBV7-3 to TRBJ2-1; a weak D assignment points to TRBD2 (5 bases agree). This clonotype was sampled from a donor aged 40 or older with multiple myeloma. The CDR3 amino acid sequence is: CASSLDGSSYNEQFF. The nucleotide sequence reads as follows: TGTGCCAGCAGCTTAGATGGGAGCTCCTACAATGAGCAGTTCTTC.